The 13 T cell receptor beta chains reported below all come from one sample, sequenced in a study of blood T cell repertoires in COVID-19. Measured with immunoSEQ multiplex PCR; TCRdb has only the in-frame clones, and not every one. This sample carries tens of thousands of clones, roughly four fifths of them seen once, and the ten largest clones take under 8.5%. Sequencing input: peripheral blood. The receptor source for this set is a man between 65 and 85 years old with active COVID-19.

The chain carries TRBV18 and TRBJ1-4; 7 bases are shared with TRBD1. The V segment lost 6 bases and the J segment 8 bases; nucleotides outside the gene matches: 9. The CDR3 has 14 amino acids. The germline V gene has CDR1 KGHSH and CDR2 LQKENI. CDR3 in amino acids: CASSRQGRGEKLFF. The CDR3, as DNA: TGTGCCAGCTCCCGACAGGGTCGAGGAGAAAAACTGTTTTTT.

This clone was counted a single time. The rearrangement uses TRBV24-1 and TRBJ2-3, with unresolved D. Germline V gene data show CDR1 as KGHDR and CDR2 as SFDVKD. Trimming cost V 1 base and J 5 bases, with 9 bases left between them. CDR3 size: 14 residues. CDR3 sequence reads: CATSDFPNGDTQYF. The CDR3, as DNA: TGTGCCACCAGTGATTTCCCCAACGGAGATACGCAGTATTTT.

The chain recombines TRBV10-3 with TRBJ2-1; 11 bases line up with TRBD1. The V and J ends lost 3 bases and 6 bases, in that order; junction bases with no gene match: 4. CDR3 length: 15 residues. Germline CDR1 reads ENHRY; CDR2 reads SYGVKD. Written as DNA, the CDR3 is TGTGCCATCAGTGACCCCGGGACAGGGGGCAATGAGCAGTTCTTC. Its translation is CAISDPGTGGNEQFF.

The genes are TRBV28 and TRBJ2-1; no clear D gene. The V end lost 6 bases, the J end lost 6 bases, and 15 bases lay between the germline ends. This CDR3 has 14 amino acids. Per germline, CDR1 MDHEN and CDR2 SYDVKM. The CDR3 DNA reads TGTGCCAGCAGATCGGGTTCACAAATCAATGAGCAGTTCTTC. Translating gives CASRSGSQINEQFF.

The CDR3 loop is CRWSGRETQYF. As DNA, the CDR3 is TGCAGATGGAGCGGGCGGGAGACCCAGTACTTC. This rearrangement joins TRBV20-1 to TRBJ2-5; TRBD2 might be the D (6 bases). Germline V lookup: CDR1 DFQATT, CDR2 SNEGSKA (reference sequence). The CDR3 is 11 residues long.

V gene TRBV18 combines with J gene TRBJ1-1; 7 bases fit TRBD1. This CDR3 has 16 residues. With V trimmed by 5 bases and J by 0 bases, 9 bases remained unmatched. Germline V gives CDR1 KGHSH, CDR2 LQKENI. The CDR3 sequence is CASSSTWTGVNTEAFF. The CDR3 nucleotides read TGTGCCAGCTCATCAACCTGGACAGGAGTGAACACTGAAGCTTTCTTT.

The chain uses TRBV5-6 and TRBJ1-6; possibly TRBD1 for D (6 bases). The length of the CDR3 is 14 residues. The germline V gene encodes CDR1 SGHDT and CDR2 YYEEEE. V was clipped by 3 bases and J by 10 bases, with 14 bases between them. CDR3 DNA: TGTGCCAGCAGCTCCACAGGGACCAGCTCACCCCTCCACTTT. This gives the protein CASSSTGTSSPLHF.

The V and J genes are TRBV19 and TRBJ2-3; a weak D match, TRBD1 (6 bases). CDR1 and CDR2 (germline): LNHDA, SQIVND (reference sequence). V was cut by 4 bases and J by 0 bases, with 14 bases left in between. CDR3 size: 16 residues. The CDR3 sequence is CASSTTIQGSTDTQYF. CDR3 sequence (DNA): TGTGCCAGTAGTACGACAATCCAGGGGAGCACAGATACGCAGTATTTT.

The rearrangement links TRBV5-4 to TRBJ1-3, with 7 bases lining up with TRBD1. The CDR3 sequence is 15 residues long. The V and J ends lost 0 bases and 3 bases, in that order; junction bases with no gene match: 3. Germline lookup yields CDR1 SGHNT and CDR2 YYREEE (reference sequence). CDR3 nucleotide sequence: TGTGCCAGCAGCTTGGGACAGGGCCGTGGAAACACCATATATTTT. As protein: CASSLGQGRGNTIYF.

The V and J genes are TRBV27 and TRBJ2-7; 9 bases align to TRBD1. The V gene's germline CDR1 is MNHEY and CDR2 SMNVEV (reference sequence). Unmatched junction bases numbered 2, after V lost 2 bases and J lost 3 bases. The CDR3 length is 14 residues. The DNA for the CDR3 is TGTGCCAGCAGTTTACGACAGGGGGTCTACGAGCAGTACTTC. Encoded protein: CASSLRQGVYEQYF.

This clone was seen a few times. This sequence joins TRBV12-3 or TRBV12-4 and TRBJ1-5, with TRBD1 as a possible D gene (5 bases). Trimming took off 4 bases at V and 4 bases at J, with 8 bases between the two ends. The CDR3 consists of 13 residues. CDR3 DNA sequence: TGTGCCAGCAGTTATGCAGGGAATCAGCCCCAGCATTTT. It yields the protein CASSYAGNQPQHF.

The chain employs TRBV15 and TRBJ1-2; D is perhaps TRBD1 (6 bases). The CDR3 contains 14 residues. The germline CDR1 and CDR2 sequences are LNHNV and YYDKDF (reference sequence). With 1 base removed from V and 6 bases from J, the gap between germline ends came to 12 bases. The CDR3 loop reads CATSRGNRAHGYTF. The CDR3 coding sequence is TGTGCCACCAGCAGAGGAAACAGGGCCCATGGCTACACCTTC.

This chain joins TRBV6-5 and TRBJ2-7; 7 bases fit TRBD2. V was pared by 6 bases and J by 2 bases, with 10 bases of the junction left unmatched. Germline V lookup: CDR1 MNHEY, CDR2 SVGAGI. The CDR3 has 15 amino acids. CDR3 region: CASSRNAGDAYEQYF. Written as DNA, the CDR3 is TGTGCCAGCAGCCGAAACGCGGGGGATGCCTACGAGCAGTACTTC.